Given below is one T cell receptor beta chain in context. Antigen unknown. A J-beta primer mix and a sample-barcoded 5' primer were used in a second PCR of about 6 to 12 cycles. A 12-random-nucleotide template-switch adaptor tagged each cDNA molecule. Individual samples furnished no less than 3 million CDR3-containing paired-end reads apiece. One entry per CDR3 protein results from TCRdb running MiXCR on the 5' RACE reads. The table shows some 550,000 distinct CDR3 sequences, with around half occurring only once. This sample stems from a study of blood T cells in healthy people across ages. General observations from the study: Higher diversity and more naive CD4+ cells were features of long-lived donors, compared to aged donors.

Each of the donors had 8 to 10 milliliters of peripheral blood drawn into EDTA-treated Vacutainer tubes. The CDR3 runs to 14 residues. CDR1 is SGHAT and CDR2 is FQNNGV in the germline V gene. The rearrangement joins TRBV11-2 to TRBJ2-1, with D possibly matching TRBD1 (7 bases). The DNA end favors TRBJ2-7, so the J call may be wrong. The TCR originated in an elderly man in good health. Sequenced material: blood. The CDR3, as DNA: TGTGCCAGCAGCAAAGGGGGCGGGACCCTATGGCAGTACTTC. Residues: CASSKGGGTLWQYF.